This TCR beta chain comes out of a study of shared clonotypes between healthy human individuals. The table came from immunoSEQ multiplex PCR; TCRdb's copy has only in-frame clones and leaves some out. The sample includes around 1.9 million clones, roughly 91% seen only once; the top ten take 1.7%. This clone came up a few times. Its antigen is currently unknown. Selected positively for CCR7 and CD45RO-negative, naive CD8 cells excluded terminally differentiated effector memory CD45RA+ cells. Notes on the study in general: Non-shared clonotypes displayed generation probabilities falling below those of clonotypes present in all four donors. A small donor pool kept down the genetic and exposure-history diversity that was represented. Rarefaction exposed incomplete sorted-subset sequencing despite large depth.

The V and J ends lost 5 bases and 4 bases respectively, with 11 bases between them. This CDR3 is built from 13 residues. The germline V gene has CDR1 LNHDA and CDR2 SQIVND (reference sequence). This sequence was found in a man between 18 and 29 years old in good health. Some clones in this sample may be carry-over from other donors' samples. The sequencing sample was made of naive CD8+ T cells from PBMCs. The chain recombines TRBV19 with TRBJ2-5, with TRBD1 as a possible D gene (6 bases). CDR3 residues: CASSRKGGETQYF. The DNA of the CDR3 is TGTGCCAGTAGTCGGAAAGGGGGAGAGACCCAGTACTTC.